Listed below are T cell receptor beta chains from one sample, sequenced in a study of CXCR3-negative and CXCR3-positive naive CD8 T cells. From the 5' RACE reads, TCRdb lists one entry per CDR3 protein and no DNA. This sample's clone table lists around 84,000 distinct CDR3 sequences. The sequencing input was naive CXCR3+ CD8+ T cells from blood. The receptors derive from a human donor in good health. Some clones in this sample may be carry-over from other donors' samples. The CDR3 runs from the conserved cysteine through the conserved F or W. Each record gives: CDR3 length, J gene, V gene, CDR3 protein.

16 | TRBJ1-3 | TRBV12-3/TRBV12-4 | CASSLGGSDSGNTIYF
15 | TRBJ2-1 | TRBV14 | CASSFGTLRANEQFF
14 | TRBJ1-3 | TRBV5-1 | CASSFRGPGNTIYF
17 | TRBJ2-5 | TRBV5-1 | CASSLEASGRAWETQYF
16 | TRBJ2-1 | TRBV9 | CASSVDGDTTYNEQFF
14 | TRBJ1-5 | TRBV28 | CASSFVTGDQPQHF
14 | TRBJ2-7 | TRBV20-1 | CSASRVAGGYEQYF
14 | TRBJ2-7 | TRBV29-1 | CSVGEGPGGYEQYF
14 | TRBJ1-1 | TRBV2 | CASALGRVGTEAFF
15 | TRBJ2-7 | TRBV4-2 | CASSQDAGDTYEQYF